This T cell receptor (beta chain) appears in the sequencing data of a study of blood T cell repertoires in COVID-19. This clone was detected a few times. This table comes from immunoSEQ multiplex PCR, and its TCRdb copy is limited to in-frame clones, with some not included. This sample carries almost 50,000 clones, about 71% of them seen once, and the ten largest clones take around 10%. Trimming left V 2 bases short and J 0 bases short, with 11 bases between. The length of the CDR3 is 16 residues. Germline V CDR1 and CDR2: KGHSH, LQKENI. Material for sequencing was peripheral blood. The source of this sequence is a woman in her 70s with acute or convalescent COVID-19. V is TRBV18 and J is TRBJ2-1, with D tentatively TRBD2 (6 bases). DNA for the CDR3: TGTGCCAGCTCACCAAGCCGGGGGAGCTCCTACAATGAGCAGTTCTTC. Its translation: CASSPSRGSSYNEQFF.